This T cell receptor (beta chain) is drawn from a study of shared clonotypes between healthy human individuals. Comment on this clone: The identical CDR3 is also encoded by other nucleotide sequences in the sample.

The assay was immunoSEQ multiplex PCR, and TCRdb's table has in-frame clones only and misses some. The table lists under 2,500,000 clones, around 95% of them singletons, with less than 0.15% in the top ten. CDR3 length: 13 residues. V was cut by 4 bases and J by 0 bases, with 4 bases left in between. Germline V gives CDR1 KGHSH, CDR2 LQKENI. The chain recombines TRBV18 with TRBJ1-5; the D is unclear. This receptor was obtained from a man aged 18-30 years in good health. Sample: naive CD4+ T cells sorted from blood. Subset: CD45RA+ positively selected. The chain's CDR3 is CASSLDSNQPQHF. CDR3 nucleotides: TGTGCCAGCTCACTTGATAGCAATCAGCCCCAGCATTTT.